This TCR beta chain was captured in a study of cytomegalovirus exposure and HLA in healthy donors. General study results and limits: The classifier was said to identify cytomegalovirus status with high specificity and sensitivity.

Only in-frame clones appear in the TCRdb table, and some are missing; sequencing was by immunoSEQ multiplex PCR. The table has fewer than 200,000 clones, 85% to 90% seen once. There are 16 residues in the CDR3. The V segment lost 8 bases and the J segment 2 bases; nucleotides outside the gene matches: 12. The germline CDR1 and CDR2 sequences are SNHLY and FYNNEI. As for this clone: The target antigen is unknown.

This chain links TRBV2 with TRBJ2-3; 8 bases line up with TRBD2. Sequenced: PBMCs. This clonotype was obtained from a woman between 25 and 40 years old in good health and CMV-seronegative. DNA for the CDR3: TGTGCCAGCTTAGCGGGAAAAAACGGAAACACAGATACGCAGTATTTT. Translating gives CASLAGKNGNTDTQYF.